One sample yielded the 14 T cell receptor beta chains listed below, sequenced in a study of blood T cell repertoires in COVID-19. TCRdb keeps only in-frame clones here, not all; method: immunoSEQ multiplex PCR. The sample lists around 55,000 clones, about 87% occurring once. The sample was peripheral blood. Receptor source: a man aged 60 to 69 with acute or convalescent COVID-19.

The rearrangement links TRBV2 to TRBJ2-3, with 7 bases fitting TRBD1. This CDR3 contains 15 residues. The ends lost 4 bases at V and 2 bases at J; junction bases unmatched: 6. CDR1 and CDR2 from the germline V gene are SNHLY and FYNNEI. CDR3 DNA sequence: TGTGCCAGCAGTGCACACAGGGGAAACACAGATACGCAGTATTTT. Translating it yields CASSAHRGNTDTQYF. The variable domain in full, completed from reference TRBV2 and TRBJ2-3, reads EPEVTQTPSHQVTQMGQEVILRCVPISNHLYFYWYRQILGQKVEFLVSFYNNEISEKSEIFDDQFSVERPDGSNFTLKIRSTKLEDSAMYFCASSAHRGNTDTQYFGPGTRLTVL.

The CDR3 sequence is CASSVRTSTDTQYF. The CDR3 bases are TGTGCCAGCAGCGTTCGGACTAGCACAGATACGCAGTATTTT. The chain recombines TRBV9 with TRBJ2-3; TRBD2 is a possible D gene (5 bases). Trimming removed 2 bases at V and 0 bases at J, with 7 bases between. The CDR3 is 14 residues long. Germline V lookup: CDR1 SGDLS, CDR2 YYNGEE.

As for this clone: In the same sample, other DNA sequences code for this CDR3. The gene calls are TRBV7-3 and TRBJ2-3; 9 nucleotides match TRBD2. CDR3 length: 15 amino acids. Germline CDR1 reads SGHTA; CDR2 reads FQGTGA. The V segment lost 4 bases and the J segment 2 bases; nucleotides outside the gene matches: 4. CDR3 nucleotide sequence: TGTGCCAGCAGCTCTTCTAGCGGGATCACAGATACGCAGTATTTT. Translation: CASSSSSGITDTQYF.

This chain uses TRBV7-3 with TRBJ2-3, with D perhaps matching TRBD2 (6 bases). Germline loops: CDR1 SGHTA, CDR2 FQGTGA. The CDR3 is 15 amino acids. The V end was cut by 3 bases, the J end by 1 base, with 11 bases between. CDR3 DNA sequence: TGTGCCAGCAGCTTGGACCAGCGGGGCACAGATACGCAGTATTTT. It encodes CASSLDQRGTDTQYF.

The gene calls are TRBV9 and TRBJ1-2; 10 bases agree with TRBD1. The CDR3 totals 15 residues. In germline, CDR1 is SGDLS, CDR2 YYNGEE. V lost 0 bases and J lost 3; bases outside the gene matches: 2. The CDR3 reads CASSVAGTGDYGYTF. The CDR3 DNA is TGTGCCAGCAGCGTAGCCGGGACAGGGGACTATGGCTACACCTTC. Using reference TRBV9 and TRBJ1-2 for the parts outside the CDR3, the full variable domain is DSGVTQTPKHLITATGQRVTLRCSPRSGDLSVYWYQQSLDQGLQFLIQYYNGEERAKGNILERFSAQQFPDLHSELNLSSLELGDSALYFCASSVAGTGDYGYTFGSGTRLTVV.

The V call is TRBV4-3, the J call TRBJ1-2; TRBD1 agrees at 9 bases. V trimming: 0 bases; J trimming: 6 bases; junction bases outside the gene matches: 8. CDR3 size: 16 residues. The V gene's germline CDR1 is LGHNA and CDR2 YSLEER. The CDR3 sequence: CASSQDPLDRGNGYTF. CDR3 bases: TGCGCCAGCAGCCAAGATCCCCTAGACAGGGGGAATGGCTACACCTTC.

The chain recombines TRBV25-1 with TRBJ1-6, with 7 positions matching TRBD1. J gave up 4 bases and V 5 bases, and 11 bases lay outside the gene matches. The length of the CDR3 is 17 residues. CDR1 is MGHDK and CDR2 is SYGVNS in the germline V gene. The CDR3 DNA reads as TGTGCCAGCAGTTCCCTTGAGGGGGCTTCATATAATTCACCCCTCCACTTT. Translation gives CASSSLEGASYNSPLHF.

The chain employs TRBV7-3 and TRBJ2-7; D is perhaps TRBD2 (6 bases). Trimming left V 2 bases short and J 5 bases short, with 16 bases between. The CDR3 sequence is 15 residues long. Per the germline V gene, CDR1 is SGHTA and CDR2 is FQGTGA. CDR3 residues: CASSLAPTEGNEQYF. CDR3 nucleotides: TGTGCCAGCAGCTTAGCCCCCACGGAGGGGAACGAGCAGTACTTC.

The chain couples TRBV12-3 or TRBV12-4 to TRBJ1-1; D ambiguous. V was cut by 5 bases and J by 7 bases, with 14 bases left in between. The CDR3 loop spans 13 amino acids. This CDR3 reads CASSPTLHLEAFF. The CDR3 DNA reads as TGTGCCAGCAGTCCCACCTTACACCTTGAAGCTTTCTTT.

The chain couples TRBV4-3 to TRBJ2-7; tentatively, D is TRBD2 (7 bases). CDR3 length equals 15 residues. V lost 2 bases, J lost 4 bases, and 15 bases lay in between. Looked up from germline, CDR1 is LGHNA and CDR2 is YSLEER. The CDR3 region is CASSQRGGAGYEQYF. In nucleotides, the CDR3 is TGCGCCAGCAGCCAAAGAGGGGGGGCAGGGTACGAGCAGTACTTC.

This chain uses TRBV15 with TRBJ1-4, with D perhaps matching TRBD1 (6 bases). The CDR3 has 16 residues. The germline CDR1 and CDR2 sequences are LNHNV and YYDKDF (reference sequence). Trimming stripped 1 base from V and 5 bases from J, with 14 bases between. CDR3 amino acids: CATSRAQGIRNEKLFF. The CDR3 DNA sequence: TGTGCCACCAGCAGAGCTCAGGGGATTCGAAATGAAAAACTGTTTTTT. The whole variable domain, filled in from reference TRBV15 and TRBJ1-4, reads DAMVIQNPRYQVTQFGKPVTLSCSQTLNHNVMYWYQQKSSQAPKLLFHYYDKDFNNEADTPDNFQSRRPNTSFCFLDIRSPGLGDTAMYLCATSRAQGIRNEKLFFGSGTQLSVL.

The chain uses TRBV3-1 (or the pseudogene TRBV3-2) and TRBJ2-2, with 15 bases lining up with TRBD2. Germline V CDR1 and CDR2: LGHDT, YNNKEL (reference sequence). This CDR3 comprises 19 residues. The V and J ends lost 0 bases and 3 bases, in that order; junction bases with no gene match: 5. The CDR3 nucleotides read TGTGCCAGCAGCCAAGATGGACTAGCGGGAGGGGGGGACACCGGGGAGCTGTTTTTT. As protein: CASSQDGLAGGGDTGELFF.

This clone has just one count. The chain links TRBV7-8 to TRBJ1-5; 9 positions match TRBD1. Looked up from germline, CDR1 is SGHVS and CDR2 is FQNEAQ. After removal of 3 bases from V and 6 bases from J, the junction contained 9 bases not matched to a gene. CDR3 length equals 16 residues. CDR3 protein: CASSFSPQGAFQPQHF. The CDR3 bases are TGTGCCAGCAGCTTTTCCCCACAGGGGGCTTTTCAGCCCCAGCATTTT.

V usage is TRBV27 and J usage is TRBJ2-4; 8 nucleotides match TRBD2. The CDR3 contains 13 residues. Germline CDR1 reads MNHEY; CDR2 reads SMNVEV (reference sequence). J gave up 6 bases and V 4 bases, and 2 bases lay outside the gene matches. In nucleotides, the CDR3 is TGTGCCAGCAGTTCGGGACTAGTAAACATTCAGTACTTC. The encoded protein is CASSSGLVNIQYF.